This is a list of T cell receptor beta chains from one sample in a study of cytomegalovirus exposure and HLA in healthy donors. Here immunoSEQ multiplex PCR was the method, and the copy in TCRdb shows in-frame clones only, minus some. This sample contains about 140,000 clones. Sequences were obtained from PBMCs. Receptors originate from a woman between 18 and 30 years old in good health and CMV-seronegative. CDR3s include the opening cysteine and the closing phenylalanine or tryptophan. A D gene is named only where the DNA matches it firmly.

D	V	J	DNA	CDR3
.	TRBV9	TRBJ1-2	TGTGCCAGCAGCGCAGGTGGACAGATGTATGGCTACACCTTC	CASSAGGQMYGYTF
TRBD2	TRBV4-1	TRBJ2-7	TGCGCCAGCAGCCAAACGGGACTAGCGGGGCCCGAGCAGTACTTC	CASSQTGLAGPEQYF
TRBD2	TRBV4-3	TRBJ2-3	TGCGCCAGCAGCCGGTGGAGCGGGAGGACAGATACGCAGTATTTT	CASSRWSGRTDTQYF
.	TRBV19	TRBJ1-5	TGTGCCAGTGCCTCAGGGTTGAGGGAGGCCAATCAGCCCCAGCATTTT	CASASGLREANQPQHF
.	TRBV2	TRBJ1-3	TGTGCCAGCAGGCCGACAGCCATTGGTAACACCATATATTTT	CASRPTAIGNTIYF
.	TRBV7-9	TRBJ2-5	TGTGCCAGCAGCTCGGCCGGGCAAGAGACCCAGTACTTC	CASSSAGQETQYF
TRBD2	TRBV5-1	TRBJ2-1	TGCGCCAGCAGCTCGGGACTAGCGGTTACCCGGGGGGAGTTCTTC	CASSSGLAVTRGEFF
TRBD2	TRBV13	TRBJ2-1	TGTGCCAGCAGTCTCGGGACTAGCGGTAGTGAGCAGTTCTTC	CASSLGTSGSEQFF
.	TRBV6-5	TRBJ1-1	TGTGCCAGCAGTTACGGTCGGGGGGCTCAGAGCACTGAAGCTTTCTTT	CASSYGRGAQSTEAFF
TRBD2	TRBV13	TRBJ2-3	TGTGCCAGCAGCTTTAGGAGCGGGAGGGCCCAAGATACGCAGTATTTT	CASSFRSGRAQDTQYF
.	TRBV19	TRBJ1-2	TGTGCCAGTAAGAGGCTTAACTATGGCTACACCTTC	CASKRLNYGYTF
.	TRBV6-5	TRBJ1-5	TGTGCCAGCAGTGCTACAGGGTCAGGTCAGCCCCAGCATTTT	CASSATGSGQPQHF
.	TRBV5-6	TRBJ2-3	TGTGCCAGCAGCTTCGGTGCAGATACGCAGTATTTT	CASSFGADTQYF
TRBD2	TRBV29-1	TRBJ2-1	TGCAGCGTTGAAGGGTTGGCGGGAGGGGGGCCCTACAATGAGCAGTTCTTC	CSVEGLAGGGPYNEQFF
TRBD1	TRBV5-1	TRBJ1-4	TGCGCCAGTACTCCGGGACAGGGGAGGGAAAAACTGTTTTTT	CASTPGQGREKLFF
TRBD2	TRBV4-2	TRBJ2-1	TGTGCCAGCAGCCAAAGCGGGAGTTCCTACAATGAGCAGTTCTTC	CASSQSGSSYNEQFF
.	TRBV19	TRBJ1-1	TGTGCCAGTAGTATAGAGGGCAGGAAGATGAACACTGAAGCTTTCTTT	CASSIEGRKMNTEAFF
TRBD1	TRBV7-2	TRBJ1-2	TGTGCCAGCAGCTTAGTACAGGGGTATGGCTACACCTTC	CASSLVQGYGYTF
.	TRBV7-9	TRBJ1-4	TGTGCCAGCAGCTTGACAGGAACAACTAATGAAAAACTGTTTTTT	CASSLTGTTNEKLFF
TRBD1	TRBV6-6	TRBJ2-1	TGTGCCAGCAACGACAGGGGTAGTGGAAATGAGCAGTTCTTC	CASNDRGSGNEQFF
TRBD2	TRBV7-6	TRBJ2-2	TGTGCCAGCAGCTTAGAGACGGGAGGGCCTACCGGGGAGCTGTTTTTT	CASSLETGGPTGELFF
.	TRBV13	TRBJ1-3	TGTGCCAGCAGGTATGGAGGGCCTGGAAACACCATATATTTT	CASRYGGPGNTIYF
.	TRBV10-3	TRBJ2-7	TGTGCCATCAGTGAGTCCCAGGGCCCCCTCTACGAGCAGTACTTC	CAISESQGPLYEQYF
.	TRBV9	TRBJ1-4	TGTGCCAGCAGCGCCTCACAGGGTCGGGAAAAACTGTTTTTT	CASSASQGREKLFF
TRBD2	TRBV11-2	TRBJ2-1	TGTGCCAGCAGCTTAGAAGGACTAGCGGTCAATGAGCAGTTCTTC	CASSLEGLAVNEQFF
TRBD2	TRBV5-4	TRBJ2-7	TGTGCCAGCAGCCCCCGGGCGGGGGGGAAAAACGAGCAGTACTTC	CASSPRAGGKNEQYF
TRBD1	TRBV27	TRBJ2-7	TGTGCCAGCAGTAGGGACAGGGGATCCTACGAGCAGTACTTC	CASSRDRGSYEQYF
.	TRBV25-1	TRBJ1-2	TGTGCCAGCAGTGAAGGGGGGGTAGGGCCGAGGGACTATGGCTACACCTTC	CASSEGGVGPRDYGYTF
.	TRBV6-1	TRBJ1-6	TGTGCCAGCAGTGGAGACAGGACCAATTCACCCCTCCACTTT	CASSGDRTNSPLHF
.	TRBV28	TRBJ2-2	TGTGCCAGCAGTTCGTACCGTGTCAGGGGTGTAGCCGGGGAGCTGTTTTTT	CASSSYRVRGVAGELFF
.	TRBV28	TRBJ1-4	TGTGCCAGCAGTTTATTCCAGGGTAACGAAAAACTGTTTTTT	CASSLFQGNEKLFF